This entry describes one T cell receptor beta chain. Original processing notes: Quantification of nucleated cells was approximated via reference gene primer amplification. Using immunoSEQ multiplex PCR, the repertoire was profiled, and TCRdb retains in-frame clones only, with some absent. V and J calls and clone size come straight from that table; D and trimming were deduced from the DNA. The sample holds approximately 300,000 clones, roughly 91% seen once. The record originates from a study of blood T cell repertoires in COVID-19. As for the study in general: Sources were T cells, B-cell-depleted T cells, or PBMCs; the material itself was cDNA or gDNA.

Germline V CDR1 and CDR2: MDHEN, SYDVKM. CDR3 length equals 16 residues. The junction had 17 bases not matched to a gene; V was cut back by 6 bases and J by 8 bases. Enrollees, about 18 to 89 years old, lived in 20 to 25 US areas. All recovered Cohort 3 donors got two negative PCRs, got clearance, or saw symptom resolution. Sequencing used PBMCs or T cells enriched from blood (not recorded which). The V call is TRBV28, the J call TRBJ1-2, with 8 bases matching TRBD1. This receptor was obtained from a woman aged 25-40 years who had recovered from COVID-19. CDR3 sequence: CASSSPGGRGPGGYTF. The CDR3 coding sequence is TGTGCCAGCAGCTCTCCTGGGGGCAGGGGGCCGGGCGGCTACACCTTC.